Described below is a single TCR beta chain sequence and its context. The data originate from a study of blood T cell repertoires in COVID-19. The CDR3 spans 14 residues. The V gene lost 7 bases and the J gene lost 0 bases, with 12 bases spanning the gap. CDR1 SEHNR and CDR2 FQNEAQ come from the germline V gene (reference sequence). Only in-frame clones appear in the TCRdb table, and some are missing; sequencing was by immunoSEQ multiplex PCR. The table lists 250,000 to 400,000 clones, approximately 88% of them singletons, with 1.5% to 2% in the top ten. The rearrangement joins TRBV7-9 to TRBJ1-1; D not resolved. This sequence was found in a woman aged 30 to 39 with COVID-19, enrolled during active disease. The sequenced material came from peripheral blood. The CDR3 region is CASTPRFMNTEAFF. DNA for the CDR3: TGTGCCAGCACCCCCAGGTTCATGAACACTGAAGCTTTCTTT.